The text below deals with one TCR beta chain. This entry comes from a study of OX40 agonist ivuxolimab in advanced cancers. The germline CDR1 and CDR2 sequences are SEHNR and FQNEAQ (reference sequence). This CDR3 comprises 11 residues. V dropped 5 bases and J dropped 3 bases, with 5 bases sitting between them. The repertoire was sequenced with immunoSEQ multiplex PCR; TCRdb's copy has only in-frame clones and lacks some. The table includes just over 45,000 clones, about 93% detected once. Blood was sampled at baseline, cycle 4 day 1, and cycle 7 day 1. The chain uses TRBV7-9 and TRBJ2-7; D gene uncertain. The source material was CD4+ or CD8+ T cells sorted from blood, sampled in a trial of the OX40 agonist ivuxolimab. The TCR comes from an adult with an advanced solid tumor such as melanoma, head and neck, liver or kidney cancer. The CDR3 loop reads CASSPLYEQYF. CDR3 coding DNA: TGTGCCAGCAGCCCACTCTACGAGCAGTACTTC.